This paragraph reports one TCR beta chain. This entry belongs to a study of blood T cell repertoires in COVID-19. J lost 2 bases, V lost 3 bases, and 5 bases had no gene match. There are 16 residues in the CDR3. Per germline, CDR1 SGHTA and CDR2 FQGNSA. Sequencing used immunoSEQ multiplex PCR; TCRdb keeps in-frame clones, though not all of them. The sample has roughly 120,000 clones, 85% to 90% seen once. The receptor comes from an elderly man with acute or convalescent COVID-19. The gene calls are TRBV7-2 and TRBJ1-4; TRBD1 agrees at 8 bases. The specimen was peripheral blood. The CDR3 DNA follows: TGTGCCAGCAGCTTTACGGCAGGGGGCACTAATGAAAAACTGTTTTTT. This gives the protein CASSFTAGGTNEKLFF.